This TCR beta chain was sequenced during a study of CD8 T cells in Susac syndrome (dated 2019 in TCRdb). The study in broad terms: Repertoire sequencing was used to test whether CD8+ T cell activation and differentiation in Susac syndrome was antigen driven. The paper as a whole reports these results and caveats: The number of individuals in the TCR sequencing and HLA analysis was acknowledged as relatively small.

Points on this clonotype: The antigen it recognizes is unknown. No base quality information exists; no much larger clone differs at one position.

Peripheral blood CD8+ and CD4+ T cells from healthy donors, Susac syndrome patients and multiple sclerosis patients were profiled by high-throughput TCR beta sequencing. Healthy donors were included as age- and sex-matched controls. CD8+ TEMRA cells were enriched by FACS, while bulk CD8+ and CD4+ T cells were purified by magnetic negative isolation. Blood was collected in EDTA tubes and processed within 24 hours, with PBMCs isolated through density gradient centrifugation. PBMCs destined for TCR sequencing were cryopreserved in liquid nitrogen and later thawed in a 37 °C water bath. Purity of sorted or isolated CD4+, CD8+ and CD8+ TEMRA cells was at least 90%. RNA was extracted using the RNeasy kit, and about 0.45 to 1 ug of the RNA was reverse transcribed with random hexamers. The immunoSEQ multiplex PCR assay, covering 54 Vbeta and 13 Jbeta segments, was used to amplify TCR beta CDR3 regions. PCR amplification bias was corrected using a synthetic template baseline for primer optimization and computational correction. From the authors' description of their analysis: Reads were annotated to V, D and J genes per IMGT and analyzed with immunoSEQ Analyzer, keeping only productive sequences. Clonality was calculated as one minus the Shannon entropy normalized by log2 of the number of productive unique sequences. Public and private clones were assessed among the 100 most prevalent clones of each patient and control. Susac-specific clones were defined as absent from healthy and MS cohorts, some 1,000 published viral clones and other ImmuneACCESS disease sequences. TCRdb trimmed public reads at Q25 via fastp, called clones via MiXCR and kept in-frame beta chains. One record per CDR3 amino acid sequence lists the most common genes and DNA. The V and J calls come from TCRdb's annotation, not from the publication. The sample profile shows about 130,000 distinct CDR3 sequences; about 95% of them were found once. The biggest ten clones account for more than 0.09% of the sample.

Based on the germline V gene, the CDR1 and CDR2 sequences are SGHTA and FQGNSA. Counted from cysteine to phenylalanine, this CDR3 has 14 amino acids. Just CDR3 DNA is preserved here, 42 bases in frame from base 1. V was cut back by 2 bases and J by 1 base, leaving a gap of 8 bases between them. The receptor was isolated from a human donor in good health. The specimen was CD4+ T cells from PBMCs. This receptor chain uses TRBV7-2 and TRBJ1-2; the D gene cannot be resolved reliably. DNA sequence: TGTGCCAGCAGCTTAAAGGCCAGTAACTATGGCTACACCTTC. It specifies CASSLKASNYGYTF.